Each of the 32 T cell receptor beta chains below was sequenced from the same sample in a study of blood T cell repertoires in COVID-19. Sequencing was performed with immunoSEQ multiplex PCR; in TCRdb, only in-frame clones are kept and a portion is missing. The sample yields about 90,000 clones, 70% to 90% seen once. Material for sequencing was peripheral blood. Source of these receptors: a middle-aged man with COVID-19, enrolled during active disease.

CDR3 sequence: CASSAQALSGNTIYF. The CDR3 nucleotides are TGTGCCAGCAGTGCTCAAGCCCTCTCTGGAAACACCATATATTTT. V gene TRBV2 combines with J gene TRBJ1-3; D unclear. Between the trimmed V and J ends, which lost 4 bases and 0 bases, there was a span of 10 bases. CDR1 is SNHLY and CDR2 is FYNNEI in the germline V gene. There are 15 residues in the CDR3.

This clone was detected only once. This chain links TRBV28 with TRBJ1-5, with D tentatively TRBD1 (5 bases). Trimming removed 5 bases at V and 7 bases at J, with 18 bases between. The CDR3 length is 15 residues. Looked up from germline, CDR1 is MDHEN and CDR2 is SYDVKM. This chain's CDR3 is CASSPQWGVNQPQHF. The CDR3 DNA follows: TGTGCCAGCAGTCCGCAATGGGGGGTCAACCAGCCCCAGCATTTT.

The chain uses TRBV30 and TRBJ2-5; no reliable D call. The CDR3 is 15 residues long. Germline values: CDR1 GTSNPN, CDR2 SVGIG (reference sequence). Trimming stripped 2 bases from V and 0 bases from J, with 13 bases between. The CDR3 reads CAWSYLSLNQETQYF. CDR3 nucleotide sequence: TGTGCCTGGAGTTACTTGTCACTTAACCAAGAGACCCAGTACTTC.

This sequence joins TRBV3-1 (or the pseudogene TRBV3-2) and TRBJ2-7; 8 bases are a match to TRBD1. There are 14 residues in the CDR3. Germline V gene sequence: CDR1 LGHDT, CDR2 YNNKEL (reference sequence). V was pared by 3 bases and J by 5 bases, with 6 bases of the junction left unmatched. CDR3 DNA: TGTGCCAGCAGCCACGCGGACAGGGTCCACGAGCAGTACTTC. Residues: CASSHADRVHEQYF.

The CDR3 bases are TGTGCCAGCAGTTACTCGTCACGGGGAAGCACAGATACGCAGTATTTT. It translates to CASSYSSRGSTDTQYF. This sequence joins TRBV6-5 and TRBJ2-3; possible D gene TRBD2, 5 bases. V was shortened by 0 bases and J by 0 bases, with 10 bases between the two germline ends. The CDR3 contains 16 residues. Germline V lookup: CDR1 MNHEY, CDR2 SVGAGI.

The rearrangement joins TRBV7-3 to TRBJ2-3, with TRBD2 matching over 8 bases. Germline V gene data show CDR1 as SGHTA and CDR2 as FQGTGA. V was clipped by 5 bases and J by 6 bases; unmatched bases: 4. This CDR3 has 13 amino acids. CDR3: CASSPAGGDTQYF. The DNA of the CDR3 is TGTGCCAGCAGCCCCGCGGGGGGCGATACGCAGTATTTT. Full variable domain (remainder filled in from reference TRBV7-3 and TRBJ2-3): GAGVSQTPSNKVTEKGKYVELRCDPISGHTALYWYRQSLGQGPEFLIYFQGTGAADDSGLPNDRFFAVRPEGSVSTLKIQRTERGDSAVYLCASSPAGGDTQYFGPGTRLTVL.

The J gene is TRBJ2-1, the V gene TRBV11-2; 12 positions match TRBD2. In germline, CDR1 is SGHAT, CDR2 FQNNGV. This CDR3 spans 19 amino acids. After removal of 3 bases from V and 6 bases from J, the junction contained 15 bases not matched to a gene. CDR3 sequence: CASSLPGLAGLLDVNEQFF. The CDR3 DNA is TGTGCCAGCAGCTTGCCGGGACTAGCGGGCCTTTTAGACGTCAATGAGCAGTTCTTC. Filled out from reference TRBV11-2 and TRBJ2-1, the complete variable domain reads EAGVAQSPRYKIIEKRQSVAFWCNPISGHATLYWYQQILGQGPKLLIQFQNNGVVDDSQLPKDRFSAERLKGVDSTLKIQPAKLEDSAVYLCASSLPGLAGLLDVNEQFFGPGTRLTVL.

The chain combines TRBV25-1 with TRBJ2-2, with 7 bases aligning to TRBD1. The CDR3 covers 16 residues. V was clipped by 0 bases and J by 3 bases; unmatched bases: 4. Germline V gives CDR1 MGHDK, CDR2 SYGVNS. The CDR3 is CASSEYGDRHTGELFF. CDR3 sequence (DNA): TGTGCCAGCAGTGAATATGGGGACAGACACACCGGGGAGCTGTTTTTT.

This chain links TRBV5-1 with TRBJ2-1; the match to TRBD2 covers 13 bases. V dropped 4 bases and J dropped 1; count of bases not matched to a gene: 5. The CDR3 loop spans 17 amino acids. Germline V lookup: CDR1 SGHRS, CDR2 YFSETQ. The CDR3 nucleotides read TGCGCCAGCAGCGTACTAGCGGGGGGGATTTCCTACAATGAGCAGTTCTTC. Its translation is CASSVLAGGISYNEQFF. Full variable domain (missing parts from reference TRBV5-1 and TRBJ2-1): KAGVTQTPRYLIKTRGQQVTLSCSPISGHRSVSWYQQTPGQGLQFLFEYFSETQRNKGNFPGRFSGRQFSNSRSEMNVSTLELGDSALYLCASSVLAGGISYNEQFFGPGTRLTVL.

In DNA, the CDR3 is TGTGCCACCAGCAGAGATTCGGGGGGGAACTACGAGCAGTACTTC. It translates to CATSRDSGGNYEQYF. The chain recombines TRBV15 with TRBJ2-7, with TRBD2 matching over 8 bases. The CDR3 runs to 15 residues. The germline V gene has CDR1 LNHNV and CDR2 YYDKDF (reference sequence). V lost 0 bases, J lost 3 bases, and 4 bases stayed unmatched.

The chain combines TRBV6-6 with TRBJ1-6; 9 nucleotides align to TRBD1. The CDR3 spans 15 residues. CDR1 MNHNY and CDR2 SVGAGI come from the germline V gene (reference sequence). The trim removed 7 bases at V and 7 bases at J, leaving 8 bases unmatched. CDR3: CASTWGDRANSPLHF. The CDR3 DNA is TGTGCCAGCACCTGGGGGGACAGGGCAAATTCACCCCTCCACTTT.

This clone has just one count. The V and J genes are TRBV5-1 and TRBJ2-5; tentative D call: TRBD2 (6 bases). Trimming removed 1 base from V and 2 bases from J, with 15 bases in between. The CDR3 is 16 amino acids. Germline-derived CDR1 and CDR2 are SGHRS and YFSETQ. The CDR3 bases are TGCGCCAGCAGCTTGATTTGGTCTGGGGGGCAAGAGACCCAGTACTTC. Its protein product is CASSLIWSGGQETQYF.

The V gene is TRBV6-5, the J gene TRBJ1-1, with 8 nucleotides matching TRBD1. The J segment lost 8 bases and the V segment lost 6 bases, leaving 8 bases of the junction unmatched. The CDR3 covers 13 residues. Germline V lookup: CDR1 MNHEY, CDR2 SVGAGI. CDR3 nucleotides: TGTGCCAGCAGGAGGACAGGGTTTAGGGAAGCTTTCTTT. Translating gives CASRRTGFREAFF.

The chain uses TRBV5-5 and TRBJ1-1, with 10 bases fitting TRBD1. The CDR3 has 14 residues. The germline V gene has CDR1 SGHKS and CDR2 YYEKEE (reference sequence). V was pared by 4 bases and J by 4 bases, with 4 bases of the junction left unmatched. The CDR3 DNA is TGTGCCAGCAGCCGACAGGGGGCAAGCACTGAAGCTTTCTTT. Protein: CASSRQGASTEAFF.

The chain uses TRBV3-1 (or the pseudogene TRBV3-2) and TRBJ1-2, with D possibly TRBD1 on 5 matching bases. The germline V and J ends were trimmed by 4 bases and 7 bases, with 13 bases remaining between them. CDR3 length: 13 amino acids. Germline CDR1 is LGHDT and CDR2 is YNNKEL (reference sequence). CDR3 nucleotides: TGTGCCAGCAGCCGGGACGGGAGATTTGGCTACACCTTC. Its protein is CASSRDGRFGYTF.

The chain uses TRBV19 and TRBJ1-6; TRBD1 matches 8 bases. The CDR3 covers 18 residues. Germline V gene lookup returns CDR1 LNHDA and CDR2 SQIVND (reference sequence). The trim removed 4 bases at V and 4 bases at J, leaving 12 bases unmatched. CDR3 nucleotide sequence: TGTGCCAGTAGTACCAACCCCCAGGGGGCGACGTATAATTCACCCCTCCACTTT. Its protein is CASSTNPQGATYNSPLHF.

This chain joins TRBV2 and TRBJ2-2, with 7 bases fitting TRBD1. The V segment lost 4 bases and the J segment 2 bases; nucleotides outside the gene matches: 7. Germline CDR1 reads SNHLY; CDR2 reads FYNNEI. This CDR3 contains 16 residues. The CDR3 region has the DNA TGTGCCAGCAGTGCCGACAGGGTTCTAAACACCGGGGAGCTGTTTTTT. Protein: CASSADRVLNTGELFF.

The chain joins TRBV12-3 or TRBV12-4 to TRBJ1-5; D unclear. The CDR3 covers 12 residues. The V end lost 8 bases, the J end lost 2 bases, and 7 bases lay between the germline ends. CDR3 nucleotide sequence: TGTGCCAGCGGAGACGGCAATCAGCCCCAGCATTTT. It specifies CASGDGNQPQHF.

The rearrangement links TRBV3-1 (or the pseudogene TRBV3-2) to TRBJ2-6; a weak D match, TRBD2 (5 bases). Trimming cost V 5 bases and J 0 bases, with 5 bases left between them. Germline CDR1 is LGHDT and CDR2 is YNNKEL (reference sequence). This CDR3 is 14 amino acids long. As DNA, the CDR3 is TGTGCCAGCAGCGACTACTCTGGGGCCAACGTCCTGACTTTC. As protein: CASSDYSGANVLTF.

The chain carries TRBV21-1 and TRBJ1-5. TRBV21-1 is tagged as a pseudogene. CDR3 size: 15 residues. The CDR3 sequence: CANLDSINSNQPQHF. The CDR3 region has the DNA TGTGCCAACCTTGATAGCATTAATAGCAATCAGCCCCAGCATTTT.

V is TRBV3-1 (or the pseudogene TRBV3-2) and J is TRBJ1-1, with a tentative D call TRBD1 (5 bases). Trimming shortened V by 4 bases and J by 11 bases, and 26 bases separated the two germline ends. CDR1 is LGHDT and CDR2 is YNNKEL in the germline V gene (reference sequence). The CDR3 is made up of 16 amino acids. This CDR3 is CASSRSSLGRDFEAFF. CDR3 DNA: TGTGCCAGCAGCCGATCTTCCCTCGGGAGGGACTTTGAGGCTTTCTTT.

This clone was counted a single time. CDR3 coding DNA: TGTGCCAGTAGTGTGTTTGGGGGGAATCAGCCCCAGCATTTT. Its translation is CASSVFGGNQPQHF. The V and J genes are TRBV19 and TRBJ1-5; D perhaps matches TRBD1 (5 bases). The germline V gene encodes CDR1 LNHDA and CDR2 SQIVND (reference sequence). Deletions cut 5 bases from V and 4 bases from J, with 12 bases between. This CDR3 has 14 residues. The complete variable domain, with remaining parts taken from reference TRBV19 and TRBJ1-5, reads DGGITQSPKYLFRKEGQNVTLSCEQNLNHDAMYWYRQDPGQGLRLIYYSQIVNDFQKGDIAEGYSVSREKKESFPLTVTSAQKNPTAFYLCASSVFGGNQPQHFGDGTRLSIL.

V usage is TRBV10-1 and J usage is TRBJ2-1, with D possibly matching TRBD1 (7 bases). Trimming took 3 bases from V and 2 from J, leaving 20 bases between them. Germline-derived CDR1 and CDR2 are WNHNN and SYGVQD (reference sequence). The CDR3 covers 18 residues. The CDR3 DNA reads as TGCGCCAGCAGTGATCCCAGAGGGGGCCGGGGGCCCTACAATGAGCAGTTCTTC. This sequence encodes CASSDPRGGRGPYNEQFF.

The chain recombines TRBV15 with TRBJ1-2; D is ambiguous. CDR1 is LNHNV and CDR2 is YYDKDF in the germline V gene (reference sequence). CDR3 length equals 16 residues. V lost 1 base and J 1 base, leaving 13 bases between the germline ends. This chain's CDR3 is CATSRGPAEFNYGYTF. CDR3 DNA sequence: TGTGCCACCAGCAGAGGCCCGGCGGAATTTAACTATGGCTACACCTTC.

J is TRBJ1-6 and V is TRBV25-1; D not certain. Germline V lookup: CDR1 MGHDK, CDR2 SYGVNS. Trimming removed 1 base from V and 5 bases from J, with 12 bases in between. CDR3 length: 16 amino acids. The chain's CDR3 is CASSESGGGNNSPLHF. CDR3 bases: TGTGCCAGCAGTGAATCGGGAGGAGGGAATAATTCACCCCTCCACTTT.

This sequence joins TRBV4-2 and TRBJ2-1; 10 bases line up with TRBD2. Germline V gene data show CDR1 as LGHNA and CDR2 as YNFKEQ. The CDR3 length is 16 residues. J lost 7 bases, V lost 0 bases, and 6 bases had no gene match. CDR3 sequence (DNA): TGTGCCAGCAGCCAAGAGTTAGCGGGGGGTGGGAATGAGCAGTTCTTC. The encoded protein is CASSQELAGGGNEQFF.

This chain links TRBV4-2 with TRBJ1-2; no reliable D call. Germline values: CDR1 LGHNA, CDR2 YNFKEQ. V lost 0 bases, J lost 4 bases, and 9 bases lay in between. CDR3 size: 14 residues. The DNA of the CDR3 is TGTGCCAGCAGCCAAGATCCACAGTCCTATGGCTACACCTTC. This codes for CASSQDPQSYGYTF.

The chain couples TRBV6-6 to TRBJ2-7; possibly TRBD2 for D (6 bases). Germline CDR1 is MNHNY and CDR2 is SVGAGI (reference sequence). V was cut by 2 bases and J by 0 bases, with 11 bases left in between. This CDR3 has 15 residues. CDR3 protein: CASSYRLDLSYEQYF. The DNA for the CDR3 is TGTGCCAGCAGTTACCGACTAGATCTCTCCTACGAGCAGTACTTC.

This clone came up once. This sequence joins TRBV4-1 and TRBJ2-1; D is uncertain. The germline V and J ends were trimmed by 3 bases and 6 bases, with 12 bases remaining between them. Germline CDR1 is MGHRA and CDR2 is YSYEKL. This CDR3 has 14 amino acids. CDR3 residues: CASSHPRQRNEQFF. As DNA, the CDR3 is TGCGCCAGCAGCCACCCCCGACAACGCAATGAGCAGTTCTTC.

The chain combines TRBV5-1 with TRBJ1-1; no clear D. The V gene lost 0 bases and the J gene lost 0 bases, with 9 bases spanning the gap. Germline values: CDR1 SGHRS, CDR2 YFSETQ. The CDR3 is 15 amino acids. CDR3: CASSLVVGMNTEAFF. The CDR3 coding sequence is TGCGCCAGCAGCTTGGTTGTCGGGATGAACACTGAAGCTTTCTTT.

The chain uses TRBV9 and TRBJ2-1, with 7 bases identical to TRBD1. Germline CDR1 is SGDLS and CDR2 is YYNGEE. V lost 4 bases to trimming and J lost 3 bases; unmatched junction nucleotides: 7. This CDR3 region has 15 residues. DNA of the CDR3: TGTGCCAGCAGCCCGAGACAGGGCCGCTACAATGAGCAGTTCTTC. It codes for CASSPRQGRYNEQFF.

V usage is TRBV5-1 and J usage is TRBJ2-5, with TRBD2 matching over 7 bases. In germline, CDR1 is SGHRS, CDR2 YFSETQ. J was trimmed by 3 bases and V by 4 bases; bases with no gene match: 9. The CDR3 is made up of 15 amino acids. CDR3 amino acids: CASSDGTTLKETQYF. CDR3 DNA sequence: TGCGCCAGCAGCGACGGGACTACCCTAAAAGAGACCCAGTACTTC.